A single sample is the source of the 3 T cell receptor beta chains below, sequenced in a study of identifying expanded T cells in peripheral blood. Data came from immunoSEQ multiplex PCR; TCRdb stores just in-frame clones and leaves some out. The sample contains roughly 63,000 clones, about four fifths of which appear only once. What was sequenced was blood. The receptor source for this set is a person aged 18 to 70 in good health.

The gene calls are TRBV7-2 and TRBJ2-7; TRBD2 aligns across 8 bases. Germline lookup yields CDR1 SGHTA and CDR2 FQGNSA. Trimming removed 5 bases from V and 2 bases from J; junction bases left unmatched: 5. This CDR3 spans 14 amino acids. CDR3 in amino acids: CASSPGTRTYEQYF. In nucleotides, the CDR3 is TGTGCCAGCAGCCCCGGGACTAGAACCTACGAGCAGTACTTC.

This chain joins TRBV19 and TRBJ2-2; the D is unclear. The CDR3 totals 13 residues. The V and J ends lost 10 bases and 3 bases respectively, with 12 bases between them. CDR1 LNHDA and CDR2 SQIVND come from the germline V gene (reference sequence). The CDR3 loop is CATSYWDTGELFF. The CDR3 region has the DNA TGTGCCACCTCGTACTGGGACACCGGGGAGCTGTTTTTT.

The chain has TRBV7-9 and TRBJ2-1; TRBD2 agrees at 9 bases. V was pared by 4 bases and J by 8 bases, with 12 bases of the junction left unmatched. This CDR3 comprises 16 residues. The germline CDR1 and CDR2 sequences are SEHNR and FQNEAQ (reference sequence). CDR3 bases: TGTGCCAGCAGCTGGACCGGGACTAGCTTAAGCGATGAGCAGTTCTTC. It specifies CASSWTGTSLSDEQFF.